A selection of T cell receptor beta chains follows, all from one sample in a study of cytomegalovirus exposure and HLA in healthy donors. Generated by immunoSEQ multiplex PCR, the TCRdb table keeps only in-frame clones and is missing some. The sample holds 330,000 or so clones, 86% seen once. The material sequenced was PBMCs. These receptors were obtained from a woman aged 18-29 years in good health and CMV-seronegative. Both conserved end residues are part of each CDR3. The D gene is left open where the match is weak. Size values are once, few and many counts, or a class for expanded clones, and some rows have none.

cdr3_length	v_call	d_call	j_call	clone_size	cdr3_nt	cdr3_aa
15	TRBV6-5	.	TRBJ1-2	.	TGTGCCAGCAGTTACTCGGCGATAGTGGAGCAGGGCTACACCTTC	CASSYSAIVEQGYTF
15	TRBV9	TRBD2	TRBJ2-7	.	TGTGCCAGCAGCGTAGGGTGGACTAGCGCCTACGAGCAGTACTTC	CASSVGWTSAYEQYF
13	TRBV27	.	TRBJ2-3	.	TGTGCCAGCAGGTCTGCGTCCACAGATACGCAGTATTTT	CASRSASTDTQYF
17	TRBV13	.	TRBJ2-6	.	TGTGCCAGCAGCGGTCCAGGGGATCCCTCTGGGGCCAACGTCCTGACTTTC	CASSGPGDPSGANVLTF
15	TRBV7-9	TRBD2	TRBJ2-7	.	TGTGCCAGCAGCTCGGGACTAGCGGGAATCTACGAGCAGTACTTC	CASSSGLAGIYEQYF
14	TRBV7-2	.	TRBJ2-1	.	TGTGCCAGCTTCCTAGTCTCCTCCTACAATGAGCAGTTCTTC	CASFLVSSYNEQFF
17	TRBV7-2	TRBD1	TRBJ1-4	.	TGTGCCAGCAGCTTATTCGGGCCGGGGACAGGGGGGGAAAAACTGTTTTTT	CASSLFGPGTGGEKLFF
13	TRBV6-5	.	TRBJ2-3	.	TGTGCCAGCAGTTTGGCTGCCTCAGATACGCAGTATTTT	CASSLAASDTQYF
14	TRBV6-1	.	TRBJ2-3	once	TGTGCCAGCAGTGAAGCCTGGGGGGCAGATACGCAGTATTTT	CASSEAWGADTQYF
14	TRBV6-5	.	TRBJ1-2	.	TGTGCCAGCAGTTACCTTTCGGGGGACTATGGCTACACCTTC	CASSYLSGDYGYTF
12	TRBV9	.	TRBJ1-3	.	TGTGCCAGCAGCCCCTCGGGAAACACCATATATTTT	CASSPSGNTIYF
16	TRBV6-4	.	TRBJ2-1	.	TGTGCCAGCAGTGTTCGTGGGAGTGAGGGTTACAATGAGCAGTTCTTC	CASSVRGSEGYNEQFF
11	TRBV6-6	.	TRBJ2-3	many	TGTGCCAGCGCCACGGCAGATACGCAGTATTTT	CASATADTQYF
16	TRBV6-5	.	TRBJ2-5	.	TGTGCCAGCAGTTACTCGGTGGGAGAGTGGGGAGAGACCCAGTACTTC	CASSYSVGEWGETQYF
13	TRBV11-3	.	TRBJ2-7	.	TGTGCCAGCAGCTCCTCTAGAGGGAACGAGCAGTACTTC	CASSSSRGNEQYF
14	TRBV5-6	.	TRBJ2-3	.	TGTGCCAGCAGCACCCGCTACTACACAGATACGCAGTATTTT	CASSTRYYTDTQYF
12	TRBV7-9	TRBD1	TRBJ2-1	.	TGTGCCAGCAGCTTACCCGGGACAGGGCAGTTCTTC	CASSLPGTGQFF
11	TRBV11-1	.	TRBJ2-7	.	TGTGCCAGCAGCTCGTTTTACGAGCAGTACTTC	CASSSFYEQYF
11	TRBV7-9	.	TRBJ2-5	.	TGTGCCAGCACCGCGAAAGAGACCCAGTACTTC	CASTAKETQYF
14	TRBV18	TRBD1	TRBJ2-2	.	TGTGCCAGCTCACTCCGGGACAGCGCCGGGGAGCTGTTTTTT	CASSLRDSAGELFF
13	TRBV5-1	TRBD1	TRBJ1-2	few	TGCGCCAGCAGCGTGCAGGGGGGTGATGGCTACACCTTC	CASSVQGGDGYTF
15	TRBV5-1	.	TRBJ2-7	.	TGCGCCAGCAGTGAATCTGGGGCCCTCTCCTACGAGCAGTACTTC	CASSESGALSYEQYF
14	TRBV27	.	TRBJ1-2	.	TGTGCCAGCAGTTTAAATCCGGGGAACTATGGCTACACCTTC	CASSLNPGNYGYTF
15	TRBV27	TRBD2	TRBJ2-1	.	TGTGCCAGCAGTTTATCACGGGAGGGCTACAATGAGCAGTTCTTC	CASSLSREGYNEQFF
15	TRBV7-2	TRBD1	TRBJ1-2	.	TGTGCCAGCAGCCCAGTCGTGGGACAGGGGAGGAGGGACACCTTC	CASSPVVGQGRRDTF
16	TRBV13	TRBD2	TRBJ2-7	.	TGTGCCAGCAGCTTGGTGGGGGGGACTAGCGCCTACGAGCAGTACTTC	CASSLVGGTSAYEQYF
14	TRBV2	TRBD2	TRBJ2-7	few	TGTGCCAGCAGAGAATCTAGCGGGTACTACGAGCAGTACTTC	CASRESSGYYEQYF
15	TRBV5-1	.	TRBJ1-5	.	TGCGCCAGCAGCTTGGAGCCGGGGATCTATCAGCCCCAGCATTTT	CASSLEPGIYQPQHF
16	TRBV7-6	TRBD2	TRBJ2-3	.	TGTGCCAGCAGTGTCCAGCGGGAGGCCGCCGCAGATACGCAGTATTTT	CASSVQREAAADTQYF
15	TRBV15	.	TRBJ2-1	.	TGTGCCACCAGCAGCGGGGGAAGCTCCTACAATGAGCAGTTCTTC	CATSSGGSSYNEQFF
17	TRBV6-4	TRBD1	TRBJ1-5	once	TGTGCCAGCAGTGACCGTTCCCCAGGGGGCGCAGATCAGCCCCAGCATTTT	CASSDRSPGGADQPQHF
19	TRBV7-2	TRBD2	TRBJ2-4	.	TGTGCCAGCAGTCCGAGGGGACTAGCGGGACAGATAGCCAAAAACATTCAGTACTTC	CASSPRGLAGQIAKNIQYF
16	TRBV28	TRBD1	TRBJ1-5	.	TGTGCCAGCAGTTTATTCGGGACAGACAGGTATCAGCCCCAGCATTTT	CASSLFGTDRYQPQHF
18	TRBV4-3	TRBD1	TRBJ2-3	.	TGCGCCAGCAGCCAAGAGGGAGGCTGGGACAGGGGGCTTTATACGCAGTATTTT	CASSQEGGWDRGLYTQYF
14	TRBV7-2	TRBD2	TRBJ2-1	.	TGTGCCAGCAGCGCAAGGATGACTAGCGAGGAGCAGTTCTTC	CASSARMTSEEQFF
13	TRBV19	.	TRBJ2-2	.	TGTGCCAGTAATTTTGGCAACACCGGGGAGCTGTTTTTT	CASNFGNTGELFF
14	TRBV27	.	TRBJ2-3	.	TGTGCCAGCAGTTCCGGACAGAGCACAGATACGCAGTATTTT	CASSSGQSTDTQYF
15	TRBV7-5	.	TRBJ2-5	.	TGTGTCAGAAGCTTCCGGGACAGGTTAGGAGAGACCCAGTACTTC	CVRSFRDRLGETQYF
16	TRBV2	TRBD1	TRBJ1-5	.	TGTGCCAGCCGCCCCACAGGGGCGCTGGGCAATCAGCCCCAGCATTTT	CASRPTGALGNQPQHF
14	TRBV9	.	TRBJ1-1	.	TGTGCCAGCAGCGTAGGTCCGGCGGACACTGAAGCTTTCTTT	CASSVGPADTEAFF
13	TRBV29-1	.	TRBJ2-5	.	TGCAGCGTTGAAGAGGTTGGGGCAGAGACCCAGTACTTC	CSVEEVGAETQYF
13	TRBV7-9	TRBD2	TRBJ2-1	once	TGTGCCAGCAGCTTAGCGGCGGGAGGGCCCCAGTTCTTC	CASSLAAGGPQFF
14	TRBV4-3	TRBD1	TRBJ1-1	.	TGCGCCAGCAGCCTTCAACCGACAGGGGTTGAAGCTTTCTTT	CASSLQPTGVEAFF
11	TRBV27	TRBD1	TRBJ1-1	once	TGTGCCAGCAGAGACAGGGTGGAAGCTTTCTTT	CASRDRVEAFF
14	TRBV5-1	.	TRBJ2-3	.	TGCGCCAGCAGCTTGTCAGCGCCGAGCGATACGCAGTATTTT	CASSLSAPSDTQYF
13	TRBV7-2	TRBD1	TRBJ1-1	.	TGTGCCAGCAGGTTGAGCCTGGACAGGGGAGCTTTCTTT	CASRLSLDRGAFF
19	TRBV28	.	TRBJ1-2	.	TGTGCCAGCAGTTTAATTGTTCAAGGGGTTGCTGTATCCAACTATGGCTACACCTTC	CASSLIVQGVAVSNYGYTF
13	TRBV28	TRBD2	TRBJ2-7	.	TGTGCCAGCAGGAGCGGGGGACTCTACGAGCAGTACTTC	CASRSGGLYEQYF
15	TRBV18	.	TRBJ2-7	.	TGTGCCAGCTCACCACCCGCGGGGGCTTCCTACGAGCAGTACTTC	CASSPPAGASYEQYF
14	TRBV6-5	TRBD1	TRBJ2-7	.	TGTGCCAGCAGGAGACAGGGGTTAGCCTACGAGCAGTACTTC	CASRRQGLAYEQYF
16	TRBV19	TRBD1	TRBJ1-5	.	TGTGCCTCCCAGGACAGGGGGCGCGGGGTTCCACAGCCCCAGCATTTT	CASQDRGRGVPQPQHF
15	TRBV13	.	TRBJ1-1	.	TGTGCCAGCAGCCCTGACAGGTTAATGAACACTGAAGCTTTCTTT	CASSPDRLMNTEAFF
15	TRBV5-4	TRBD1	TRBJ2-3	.	TGTGCCAGCAGCTACGGACAGGCTAGCACAGATACGCAGTATTTT	CASSYGQASTDTQYF
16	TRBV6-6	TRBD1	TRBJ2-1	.	TGTGCCAGCCGCGCCACCGGGACAGGGTTAGTCAATGAGCAGTTCTTC	CASRATGTGLVNEQFF
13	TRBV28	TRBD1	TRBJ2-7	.	TGTGCCTCCGGGACAGGGGCCAGCTACGAGCAGTACTTC	CASGTGASYEQYF
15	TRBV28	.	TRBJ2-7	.	TGTGCCAGCAGACCCGGAGCAGGGCGAGAATACGAGCAGTACTTC	CASRPGAGREYEQYF
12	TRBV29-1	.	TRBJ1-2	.	TGCAGCGCTATCGGGACTATCTATGGCTACACCTTC	CSAIGTIYGYTF
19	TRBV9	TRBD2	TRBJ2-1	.	TGTGCCAGCAGCGTAGGAGGTACTAGCGGGCCGAGCTCCTACAATGAGCAGTTCTTC	CASSVGGTSGPSSYNEQFF
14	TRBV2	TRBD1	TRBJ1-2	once	TGTGCCAGCCGCCGCGACAGGGTCGGAGGTGGCTACACCTTC	CASRRDRVGGGYTF